This is a list of T cell receptor beta chains from one sample in a study of Ad26.COV2.S vaccination and SARS-CoV-2 variants. The repertoire was sequenced with immunoSEQ multiplex PCR; TCRdb's copy has only in-frame clones and lacks some. The table has about 400,000 clones, around 87% seen once; the top ten hold around 3.6%. The specimen comprised peripheral blood, sampled in a trial of Ad26.COV2.S vaccine versus placebo. The source of these receptors is a person aged 18-60 years who received the Ad26.COV2.S COVID-19 vaccine or a placebo. CDR3s include the opening cysteine and the closing phenylalanine or tryptophan. D genes are given only for firm matches. Clone size is not always given. Where it is, it says once, few, many or a class for expanded clones.

J,D,V,size,CDR3,DNA
TRBJ2-7,NA,TRBV2,NA,CASSGGASYEQYF,TGTGCCAGCAGTGGCGGAGCCTCCTACGAGCAGTACTTC
TRBJ2-3,NA,TRBV6-2/TRBV6-3,NA,CASSLPRDTQYF,TGTGCCAGCAGCCTCCCTCGGGATACGCAGTATTTT
TRBJ2-7,TRBD2,TRBV6-2/TRBV6-3,NA,CASSYRDYKSYEQYF,TGTGCCAGCAGTTATCGGGACTACAAATCCTACGAGCAGTACTTC
TRBJ2-2,NA,TRBV19,NA,CASSIGGRGAVGELFF,TGTGCCAGTAGTATAGGAGGGCGGGGAGCGGTCGGGGAGCTGTTTTTT
TRBJ2-2,NA,TRBV13,NA,CASSPRVAPGELFF,TGTGCCAGCAGCCCAAGGGTAGCACCCGGGGAGCTGTTTTTT
TRBJ1-2,NA,TRBV30,NA,CAWLTVSYGYTF,TGTGCCTGGTTGACTGTTTCGTATGGCTACACCTTC
TRBJ2-2,NA,TRBV7-3,NA,CASSLATTPDTGELFF,TGTGCCAGCAGCTTAGCCACCACCCCCGACACCGGGGAGCTGTTTTTT
TRBJ2-1,NA,TRBV4-3,few,CASSQDPPPGGYNEQFF,TGCGCCAGCAGCCAAGATCCGCCCCCCGGCGGGTACAATGAGCAGTTCTTC
TRBJ1-1,TRBD1,TRBV7-2,NA,CASSGDRVTEAFF,TGTGCCAGCAGCGGGGACAGGGTCACTGAAGCTTTCTTT
TRBJ2-3,TRBD1,TRBV5-8,NA,CASSLGTGEGDTQYF,TGTGCCAGCAGCTTGGGGACAGGCGAGGGAGATACGCAGTATTTT
TRBJ2-5,NA,TRBV5-1,NA,CATRQTSGQETQYF,TGCGCCACCAGGCAGACGAGCGGGCAAGAGACCCAGTACTTC
TRBJ1-2,NA,TRBV6-5,NA,CASSSPGANYGYTF,TGTGCCAGCAGTTCGCCAGGAGCTAACTATGGCTACACCTTC
TRBJ2-7,TRBD1,TRBV19,NA,CASSTGGLYEQYF,TGTGCCAGTAGCACAGGGGGCCTGTACGAGCAGTACTTC
TRBJ1-3,TRBD1,TRBV7-6,NA,CASSLGRTGTGNTIYF,TGTGCCAGCAGCTTAGGCAGGACAGGGACTGGAAACACCATATATTTT
TRBJ1-5,NA,TRBV27,NA,CASSLRAINQPQHF,TGTGCCAGCAGTTTACGGGCTATCAATCAGCCCCAGCATTTT
TRBJ1-1,NA,TRBV12-3/TRBV12-4,NA,CASSFGGNTEAFF,TGTGCCAGCAGTTTTGGCGGGAACACTGAAGCTTTCTTT
TRBJ2-7,NA,TRBV27,NA,CASSYPEQYF,TGTGCCAGCAGTTATCCCGAGCAGTACTTC
TRBJ1-1,NA,TRBV10-3,NA,CAITARGDNTEAFF,TGTGCCATCACCGCTCGGGGGGACAACACTGAAGCTTTCTTT
TRBJ2-2,TRBD1,TRBV12-5,NA,CASGLVLDREITGELFF,TGTGCTAGTGGTTTGGTACTCGACAGGGAGATTACCGGGGAGCTGTTTTTT
TRBJ2-7,NA,TRBV29-1,NA,CSVGGGPPYEQYF,TGCAGCGTTGGTGGAGGGCCCCCCTACGAGCAGTACTTC
TRBJ2-5,NA,TRBV5-5,NA,CASSPGPTGETQYF,TGTGCCAGCAGTCCCGGGCCTACTGGAGAGACCCAGTACTTC
TRBJ2-7,TRBD1,TRBV2,NA,CASVGGQGNMDEQYF,TGTGCCAGTGTGGGGGGACAGGGTAACATGGACGAGCAGTACTTC
TRBJ2-3,NA,TRBV4-1,NA,CASSHKAPGTDTQYF,TGCGCCAGCAGCCACAAAGCCCCGGGAACAGATACGCAGTATTTT
TRBJ2-3,NA,TRBV7-6,NA,CASSSRQTTDTQYF,TGTGCCAGCAGCTCACGACAGACCACAGATACGCAGTATTTT
TRBJ2-5,NA,TRBV3-1/TRBV3-2,once,CASSQGAAETQYF,TGTGCCAGCAGCCAAGGAGCGGCGGAGACCCAGTACTTC
TRBJ1-5,TRBD1,TRBV19,NA,CASHRTGTGNQPQHF,TGTGCCAGCCACAGGACAGGGACGGGCAATCAGCCCCAGCATTTT
TRBJ2-3,TRBD2,TRBV28,NA,CAGQSGGATKITDTQYF,TGTGCCGGACAAAGCGGGGGGGCGACTAAGATCACAGATACGCAGTATTTT
TRBJ2-3,NA,TRBV10-3,NA,CAISDSTVDTQYF,TGTGCCATCAGTGACTCGACTGTAGATACGCAGTATTTT
TRBJ2-1,TRBD2,TRBV24-1,NA,CATSDRTSGEQFF,TGTGCCACCAGTGACAGGACTAGCGGTGAGCAGTTCTTC
TRBJ2-1,NA,TRBV7-3,once,CASSRQHTGVRNEQFF,TGTGCCAGCAGCCGCCAGCATACGGGGGTACGAAATGAGCAGTTCTTC
TRBJ2-7,NA,TRBV7-8,NA,CASSLKAGVWYEQYF,TGTGCCAGCAGCTTAAAGGCAGGGGTTTGGTACGAGCAGTACTTC
TRBJ2-1,TRBD1,TRBV7-9,NA,CASSLGTDREFF,TGTGCCAGCAGCTTAGGGACGGACAGGGAGTTCTTC
TRBJ1-6,NA,TRBV27,NA,CASTPTGDSPLHF,TGTGCCAGCACCCCCACGGGTGATTCACCCCTCCACTTT
TRBJ2-7,TRBD1,TRBV28,NA,CASSGPGQGVYEQYF,TGTGCCAGCAGTGGGCCGGGACAGGGGGTATACGAGCAGTACTTC
TRBJ2-5,TRBD2,TRBV2,once,CASSQLAGVETQYF,TGTGCCAGCAGCCAACTAGCGGGGGTAGAGACCCAGTACTTC
TRBJ1-5,NA,TRBV5-1,NA,CASFPPRGCNQPQHF,TGCGCCAGCTTCCCCCCGAGGGGTTGCAATCAGCCCCAGCATTTT
TRBJ2-3,TRBD1,TRBV5-1,NA,CASSLGQASGTDTQYF,TGCGCCAGCAGCCTGGGACAGGCATCCGGCACAGATACGCAGTATTTT
TRBJ2-3,NA,TRBV27,NA,CASSLQGTNTDTQYF,TGTGCCAGCAGTTTGCAAGGGACCAACACAGATACGCAGTATTTT
TRBJ2-7,NA,TRBV6-5,NA,CASSYRDGYEQYF,TGTGCCAGCAGTTACCGGGACGGATACGAGCAGTACTTC
TRBJ2-3,NA,TRBV7-9,once,CASSKRKTPFVDTQYF,TGTGCCAGCAGCAAACGTAAAACCCCATTCGTGGATACGCAGTATTTT
TRBJ2-5,NA,TRBV6-5,NA,CASRRGSGETQYF,TGTGCCAGCAGGAGGGGCAGTGGGGAGACCCAGTACTTC
TRBJ2-7,TRBD2,TRBV6-1,NA,CASSDPSGGNEQYF,TGTGCCAGCAGTGACCCTAGCGGGGGGAACGAGCAGTACTTC
TRBJ2-4,NA,TRBV20-1,NA,CSVLSDIQYF,TGCAGTGTCCTATCGGACATTCAGTACTTC
TRBJ2-5,NA,TRBV2,NA,CASSVEETQYF,TGTGCCAGCAGTGTAGAAGAGACCCAGTACTTC
TRBJ1-1,NA,TRBV5-1,NA,CASSLNLNTEAFF,TGCGCCAGCAGCCTGAACCTGAACACTGAAGCTTTCTTT
TRBJ1-2,NA,TRBV6-2/TRBV6-3,NA,CASSTGLGYGYTF,TGTGCCAGCAGCACGGGCCTAGGCTATGGCTACACCTTC
TRBJ2-7,NA,TRBV27,few,CASSQIPGGGSEQYF,TGTGCCAGCAGCCAAATCCCGGGTGGGGGATCCGAGCAGTACTTC
TRBJ2-7,TRBD1,TRBV5-1,NA,CASSLDGTGYYEQYF,TGCGCCAGCAGCTTGGACGGGACAGGGTACTACGAGCAGTACTTC
TRBJ1-4,NA,TRBV30,NA,CAWSGRGLTNEKLFF,TGTGCCTGGTCGGGAAGGGGATTAACTAATGAAAAACTGTTTTTT
TRBJ1-1,NA,TRBV14,NA,CASRRSGGTAEAFF,TGTGCCAGCAGAAGGAGTGGGGGAACGGCTGAAGCTTTCTTT
TRBJ2-3,TRBD1,TRBV5-1,few,CASSSDGQAITDTQYF,TGCGCCAGCAGCTCGGACGGACAGGCAATCACAGATACGCAGTATTTT
TRBJ2-1,NA,TRBV7-3,NA,CASSLGGSNNEQFF,TGTGCCAGCAGCTTAGGGGGCTCCAACAATGAGCAGTTCTTC
TRBJ2-1,TRBD1,TRBV5-6,NA,CASREGQGYYNEQFF,TGTGCCAGCAGAGAGGGACAGGGGTACTACAATGAGCAGTTCTTC
TRBJ1-4,NA,TRBV25-1,NA,CASRGGLEKLFF,TGTGCCAGCAGGGGGGGTTTGGAAAAACTGTTTTTT
TRBJ2-2,NA,TRBV5-1,NA,CASSLEYRDGSGELFF,TGCGCCAGCAGCTTGGAGTACAGGGATGGTTCTGGGGAGCTGTTTTTT
TRBJ1-1,NA,TRBV7-9,NA,CASSLLQVNTEAFF,TGTGCCAGCAGCTTATTACAGGTGAACACTGAAGCTTTCTTT
TRBJ2-5,NA,TRBV7-9,NA,CASSGKQPPVPPNQETQYF,TGTGCCAGCAGCGGGAAACAGCCCCCCGTGCCTCCTAACCAAGAGACCCAGTACTTC